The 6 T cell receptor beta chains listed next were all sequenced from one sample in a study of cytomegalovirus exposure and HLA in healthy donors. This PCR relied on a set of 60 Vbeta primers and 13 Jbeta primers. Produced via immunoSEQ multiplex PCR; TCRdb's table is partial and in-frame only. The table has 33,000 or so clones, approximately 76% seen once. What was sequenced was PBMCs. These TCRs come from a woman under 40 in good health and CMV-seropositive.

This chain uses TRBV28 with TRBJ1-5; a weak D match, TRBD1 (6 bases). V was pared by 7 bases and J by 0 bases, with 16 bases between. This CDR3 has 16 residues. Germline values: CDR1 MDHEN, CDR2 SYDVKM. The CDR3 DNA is TGTGCCAGCACCCTACAGGGATCCTATAGCAATCAGCCCCAGCATTTT. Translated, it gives CASTLQGSYSNQPQHF.

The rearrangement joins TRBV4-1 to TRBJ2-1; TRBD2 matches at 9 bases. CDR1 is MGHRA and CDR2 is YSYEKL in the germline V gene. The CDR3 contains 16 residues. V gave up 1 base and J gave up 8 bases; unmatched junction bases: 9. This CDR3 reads CASSQALSGGMDEQFF. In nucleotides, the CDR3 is TGCGCCAGCAGCCAAGCTTTGAGCGGGGGGATGGATGAGCAGTTCTTC.

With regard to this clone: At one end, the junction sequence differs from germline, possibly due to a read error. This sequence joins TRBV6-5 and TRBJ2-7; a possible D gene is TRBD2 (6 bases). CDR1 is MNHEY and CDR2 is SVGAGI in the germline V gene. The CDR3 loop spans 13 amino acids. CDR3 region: CTSSHREPGEQYF. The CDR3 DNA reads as TGTACCAGCAGTCACCGGGAGCCTGGAGAGCAGTACTTC.

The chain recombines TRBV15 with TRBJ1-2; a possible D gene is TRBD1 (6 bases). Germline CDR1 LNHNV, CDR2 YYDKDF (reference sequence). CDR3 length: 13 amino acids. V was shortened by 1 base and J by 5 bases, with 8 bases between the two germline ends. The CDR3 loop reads CATSRGGQYGYTF. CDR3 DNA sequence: TGTGCCACCAGCAGAGGTGGACAGTATGGCTACACCTTC.

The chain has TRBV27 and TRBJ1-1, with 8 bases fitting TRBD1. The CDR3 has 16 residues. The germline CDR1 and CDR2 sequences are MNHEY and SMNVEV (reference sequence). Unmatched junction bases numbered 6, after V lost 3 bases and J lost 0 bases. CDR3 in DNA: TGTGCCAGCAGTTTCGGACAGGGCCTAATGAACACTGAAGCTTTCTTT. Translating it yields CASSFGQGLMNTEAFF.

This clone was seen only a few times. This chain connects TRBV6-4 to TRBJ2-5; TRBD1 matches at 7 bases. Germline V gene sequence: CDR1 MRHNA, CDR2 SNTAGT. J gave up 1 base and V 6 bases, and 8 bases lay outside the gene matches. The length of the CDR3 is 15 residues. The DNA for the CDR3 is TGTGCCAGCAGCCGAACGGCAGGGGGCCAAGAGACCCAGTACTTC. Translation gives CASSRTAGGQETQYF.